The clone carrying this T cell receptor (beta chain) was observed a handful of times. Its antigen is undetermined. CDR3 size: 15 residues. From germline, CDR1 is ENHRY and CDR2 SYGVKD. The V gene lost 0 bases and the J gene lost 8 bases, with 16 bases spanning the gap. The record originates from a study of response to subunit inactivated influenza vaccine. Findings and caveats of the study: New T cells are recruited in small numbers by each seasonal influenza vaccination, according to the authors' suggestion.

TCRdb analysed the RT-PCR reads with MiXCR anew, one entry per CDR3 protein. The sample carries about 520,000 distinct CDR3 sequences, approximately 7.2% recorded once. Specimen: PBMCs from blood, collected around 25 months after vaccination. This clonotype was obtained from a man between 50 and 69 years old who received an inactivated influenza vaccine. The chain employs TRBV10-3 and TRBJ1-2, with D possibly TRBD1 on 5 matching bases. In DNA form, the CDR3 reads TGTGCCATCAGTGAGTCGGGGACTTCCCGGCAGGGCTACACCTTC. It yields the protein CAISESGTSRQGYTF.